The 30 T cell receptor beta chains below were found in one sample sequenced in a study of vaccination and CD4 T cells after COVID-19. Indicated treatment: approximately 10-day PBMC culture with coronavirus spike peptide pools or control peptides (ViraFEST assay). The Oncomine TCR Beta short-read assay sequenced DNA from cultured CD4+ T cells. Via MiXCR, TCRdb re-called the PCR reads, giving one row per CDR3 protein. The sample has over 10,000 distinct CDR3 sequences, around 50% seen once. Antigens for these TCRs are unknown. What was sequenced was CD4+ T cells from blood, cultured in vitro. The receptors originated from a human donor who had recovered from COVID-19.

This clonotype has a handful of counts. V usage is TRBV30 and J usage is TRBJ1-2; a possible D gene is TRBD1 (5 bases). Germline V gene lookup returns CDR1 GTSNPN and CDR2 SVGIG (reference sequence). The CDR3 sequence is 13 residues long. CDR3 region: CGFSRGFDYGYTF. CDR3 DNA sequence: TGTGGTTTTTCTAGGGGCTTCGACTATGGCTACACCTTC.

This rearrangement joins TRBV5-5 to TRBJ1-6; 7 bases map to TRBD1. Germline assignment: CDR1 SGHKS and CDR2 YYEKEE (reference sequence). This CDR3 region has 15 residues. V trimming: 1 base; J trimming: 9 bases; junction bases outside the gene matches: 7. The CDR3 coding sequence is TGTGCCAGCAGCTTGTTTAAGACAGGGCCTTCACCCCTCCACTTT. Its protein product is CASSLFKTGPSPLHF.

The chain uses TRBV6-1 and TRBJ1-4; D gene unclear. With 6 bases removed from V and 8 bases from J, the gap between germline ends came to 13 bases. The CDR3 contains 13 residues. CDR1 MNHNS and CDR2 SASEGT come from the germline V gene. The CDR3: CASSRLGGEKLFF. The CDR3 bases are TGTGCCAGCAGCCGGCTCGGAGGGGAAAAACTGTTTTTT.

The rearrangement links TRBV6-1 to TRBJ1-5; D ambiguous. From germline, CDR1 is MNHNS and CDR2 SASEGT. The CDR3 is 14 amino acids. Between the trimmed V and J ends, which lost 2 bases and 5 bases, there was a span of 10 bases. The CDR3 here is CASSELTDHQPQHF. In DNA, the CDR3 is TGTGCCAGCAGTGAACTAACGGACCATCAGCCCCAGCATTTT.

This clonotype was observed a handful of times. The genes are TRBV7-9 and TRBJ1-1; the D gene is possibly TRBD1 (6 bases). Trimming took off 5 bases at V and 0 bases at J, with 19 bases between the two ends. The CDR3 contains 17 residues. Germline-derived CDR1 and CDR2 are SEHNR and FQNEAQ (reference sequence). CDR3 in amino acids: CASSPGGQLPMNTEAFF. CDR3 coding DNA: TGTGCCAGCAGCCCGGGAGGACAGCTACCTATGAACACTGAAGCTTTCTTT.

The table lists this clonotype with a few counts. This chain links TRBV7-2 with TRBJ2-3; D might be TRBD2 (5 bases). In germline, CDR1 is SGHTA, CDR2 FQGNSA. The CDR3 runs to 16 residues. V was shortened by 3 bases and J by 5 bases, with 18 bases between the two germline ends. This CDR3 is CASSFSERSPGDTQYF. CDR3 in DNA: TGTGCCAGCAGCTTTAGCGAGCGGAGCCCCGGAGATACGCAGTATTTT.

V usage is TRBV4-1 and J usage is TRBJ2-1, with a weak D call TRBD2 (6 bases). V was trimmed by 1 base and J by 6 bases, leaving 16 bases between them. The CDR3 has 16 residues. Germline-derived CDR1 and CDR2 are MGHRA and YSYEKL. The CDR3 DNA follows: TGCGCCAGCAGCCAAGTTGCGGAGGGGAAGAGCAATGAGCAGTTCTTC. Translation gives CASSQVAEGKSNEQFF.

The chain combines TRBV15 with TRBJ2-5, with D unclear. V was shortened by 0 bases and J by 5 bases, with 13 bases between the two germline ends. The CDR3 runs to 15 residues. Germline V gives CDR1 LNHNV, CDR2 YYDKDF (reference sequence). CDR3 nucleotide sequence: TGTGCCACCAGCAGAGATCTCCAAAGGGCTGAGACCCAGTACTTC. It specifies CATSRDLQRAETQYF.

There are a few counts of this clonotype. CDR3 sequence reads: CASSLAAGTGSPLHF. The CDR3 DNA reads TGTGCCAGCAGCTTAGCGGCAGGGACGGGTTCACCCCTCCACTTT. V and J are TRBV7-6 and TRBJ1-6; TRBD1 might be the D (5 bases). This CDR3 has 15 amino acids. V dropped 0 bases and J dropped 9 bases, with 12 bases sitting between them. Looked up from germline, CDR1 is SGHVS and CDR2 is FNYEAQ.

By share, this clonotype counts as large (0.1 to 1%). The chain joins TRBV2 to TRBJ2-1; no reliable D call. The CDR3 covers 12 residues. CDR1 SNHLY and CDR2 FYNNEI come from the germline V gene. The V gene lost 5 bases and the J gene lost 7 bases, with 9 bases spanning the gap. CDR3 amino acids: CASSLDANEQFF. Written as DNA, the CDR3 is TGTGCCAGCAGTCTAGACGCTAATGAGCAGTTCTTC.

This clonotype was observed a single time. The V call is TRBV5-8, the J call TRBJ1-5; 8 bases are shared with TRBD1. The trim removed 6 bases at V and 5 bases at J, leaving 16 bases unmatched. This CDR3 has 17 residues. From germline, CDR1 is SGHTS and CDR2 YDEGEE. The CDR3: CASTRQGTFFPDQPQHF. Written as DNA, the CDR3 is TGTGCCAGCACCCGACAGGGGACGTTTTTCCCGGATCAGCCCCAGCATTTT.

The CDR3, as DNA: TGCGCCAGCAAAGTTGGGGGGCTTAACACCGGGGAGCTGTTTTTT. Its translation is CASKVGGLNTGELFF. The J gene is TRBJ2-2, the V gene TRBV10-2; D may match TRBD1 or TRBD2 (6 bases each). This CDR3 is 15 amino acids long. Germline V gene lookup returns CDR1 WSHSY and CDR2 SAAADI. V dropped 7 bases and J dropped 2 bases, with 14 bases sitting between them.

The V gene is TRBV19, the J gene TRBJ2-7; D assignment may be TRBD1 or TRBD2 (5 bases each). With 8 bases removed from V and 0 bases from J, the gap between germline ends came to 11 bases. CDR3 length: 13 amino acids. The germline CDR1 and CDR2 sequences are LNHDA and SQIVND (reference sequence). The CDR3 region is CASRGVHSYEQYF. As DNA, the CDR3 is TGTGCCAGTCGGGGCGTCCACTCCTACGAGCAGTACTTC.

The chain recombines TRBV29-1 with TRBJ2-1, with 15 nucleotides matching TRBD2. The germline CDR1 and CDR2 sequences are SQVTM and ANQGSEA. The J segment lost 3 bases and the V segment lost 7 bases, leaving 19 bases of the junction unmatched. The CDR3 contains 20 residues. The CDR3 nucleotides are TGCAGCGGGGGGTATTCTTGGGGGACTAGCGGGAGGCTGGGCTACAATGAGCAGTTCTTC. It codes for CSGGYSWGTSGRLGYNEQFF.

The chain has TRBV20-1 and TRBJ2-7; D might be TRBD2 (5 bases). The V and J ends lost 4 bases and 7 bases respectively, with 17 bases between them. CDR3 length: 13 amino acids. Germline CDR1 DFQATT, CDR2 SNEGSKA (reference sequence). Here the CDR3 DNA reads TGCAGTGCTACCCCATTCCTCGAGGGTGAGCAGTACTTC. Protein: CSATPFLEGEQYF.

V is TRBV18 and J is TRBJ1-6; D call uncertain. Trimming took 3 bases from V and 7 from J, leaving 7 bases between them. The CDR3 runs to 13 residues. Germline V gene lookup returns CDR1 KGHSH and CDR2 LQKENI. CDR3 nucleotide sequence: TGTGCCAGCTCACCGGACGCCAATTCACCCCTCCACTTT. Its translation is CASSPDANSPLHF.

This clonotype was seen a handful of times. The chain is built from TRBV6-4 and TRBJ2-1; 8 nucleotides match TRBD2. This CDR3 is built from 15 residues. Germline assignment: CDR1 MRHNA and CDR2 SNTAGT. V lost 0 bases, J lost 8 bases, and 6 bases stayed unmatched. DNA of the CDR3: TGTGCCAGCAGTGACTCGGCGGGAGGTATGGATGAGCAGTTCTTC. Its protein product is CASSDSAGGMDEQFF.

This clonotype was seen more than once but under ten times. The chain links TRBV15 to TRBJ2-7, with 7 bases matching TRBD2. V trimming: 0 bases; J trimming: 3 bases; junction bases outside the gene matches: 11. The CDR3 contains 17 residues. Germline loops: CDR1 LNHNV, CDR2 YYDKDF (reference sequence). The CDR3: CATSRDRSGSGDYEQYF. CDR3 DNA: TGTGCCACCAGCAGAGATAGGTCGGGCAGCGGGGACTACGAGCAGTACTTC.

The chain is built from TRBV20-1 and TRBJ1-2; TRBD1 is a possible D gene (5 bases). The CDR3 runs 14 residues. The germline V gene has CDR1 DFQATT and CDR2 SNEGSKA (reference sequence). V was trimmed by 3 bases and J by 3 bases, leaving 14 bases between them. The CDR3 DNA reads TGCAGTGCTAGGGCCGAAGGGGTCTACTATGGCTACACCTTC. As protein: CSARAEGVYYGYTF.

The chain is built from TRBV30 and TRBJ2-1; perhaps D is TRBD1 or TRBD2 (7 bases each). CDR3 length: 15 amino acids. Per germline, CDR1 GTSNPN and CDR2 SVGIG (reference sequence). Trimming shortened V by 2 bases and J by 8 bases, and 19 bases separated the two germline ends. CDR3 bases: TGTGCCTGGAGTCCCCCAGGGGGGGGTTTGGATGAGCAGTTCTTC. It yields the protein CAWSPPGGGLDEQFF.

V usage is TRBV7-2 and J usage is TRBJ2-7; TRBD2 agrees at 11 bases. This CDR3 spans 15 amino acids. Trimming at V came to 5 bases and at J to 3 bases, leaving 6 bases not matched to a gene. Germline CDR1 reads SGHTA; CDR2 reads FQGNSA. This CDR3 is CASSDTSGSRYEQYF. The DNA of the CDR3 is TGTGCCAGCAGCGACACTAGCGGGAGTCGCTACGAGCAGTACTTC.

V is TRBV19 and J is TRBJ2-3, with TRBD2 matching 11 bases. J lost 2 bases, V lost 1 base, and 11 bases had no gene match. The CDR3 is made up of 19 amino acids. Germline V gene lookup returns CDR1 LNHDA and CDR2 SQIVND (reference sequence). The CDR3 DNA sequence: TGTGCCAGTAGTATAGGTCCCCGACTAGCGGGATTTCCCACAGATACGCAGTATTTT. Its translation: CASSIGPRLAGFPTDTQYF.

The chain has TRBV7-2 and TRBJ2-7; TRBD1 might be the D (6 bases). The CDR3 contains 16 residues. Trimming pared 5 bases from V and 3 bases from J, leaving 20 bases between. Germline CDR1 and CDR2: SGHTA and FQGNSA. The CDR3 reads CASSVQKTGWGYEQYF. The CDR3, as DNA: TGTGCCAGCAGCGTTCAAAAGACAGGTTGGGGCTACGAGCAGTACTTC. Variable domain in full (rest from reference TRBV7-2 and TRBJ2-7): GAGVSQSPSNKVTEKGKDVELRCDPISGHTALYWYRQSLGQGLEFLIYFQGNSAPDKSGLPSDRFSAERTGGSVSTLTIQRTQQEDSAVYLCASSVQKTGWGYEQYFGPGTRLTVT.

This chain links TRBV28 with TRBJ2-2; D possibly corresponds to TRBD1 (6 bases). This CDR3 has 16 residues. Germline CDR1 and CDR2: MDHEN and SYDVKM. The V end lost 5 bases, the J end lost 1 base, and 14 bases lay between the germline ends. In nucleotides, the CDR3 is TGTGCCAGCAGTCCTAGACAGGTCCTGAACACCGGGGAGCTGTTTTTT. Encoded protein: CASSPRQVLNTGELFF.

The gene calls are TRBV7-3 and TRBJ2-6; 11 bases line up with TRBD1. Per germline, CDR1 SGHTA and CDR2 FQGTGA. The CDR3 extends over 18 amino acids. The V and J ends lost 6 bases and 2 bases, in that order; junction bases with no gene match: 9. This CDR3 is CASSRAGTGGAGANVLTF. CDR3 sequence (DNA): TGTGCCAGCAGTCGTGCCGGGACAGGGGGAGCTGGGGCCAACGTCCTGACTTTC.

The chain has TRBV5-4 and TRBJ1-2; TRBD1 matches at 8 bases. This CDR3 region has 15 residues. Germline assignment: CDR1 SGHNT and CDR2 YYREEE (reference sequence). The V and J ends lost 3 bases and 2 bases, in that order; junction bases with no gene match: 6. The CDR3 loop reads CASSSPDRGNYGYTF. Here the CDR3 DNA reads TGTGCCAGCAGCTCACCCGACAGGGGAAACTATGGCTACACCTTC.

In this sample, this clonotype turned up a few times. The genes are TRBV11-3 and TRBJ2-5; tentatively, D is TRBD1 or TRBD2 (5 bases each). Germline V gene sequence: CDR1 SGHNT, CDR2 YENEEA. The V end lost 5 bases, the J end lost 3 bases, and 25 bases lay between the germline ends. The CDR3 sequence is 18 residues long. As DNA, the CDR3 is TGTGCCAGCAGCGATAAGAAGAGTTCGGTCGGGGCTAAAGAGACCCAGTACTTC. This gives the protein CASSDKKSSVGAKETQYF.

This rearrangement joins TRBV28 to TRBJ1-2; D perhaps matches TRBD1 (6 bases). The CDR3 is 13 amino acids. CDR1 and CDR2 from the germline V gene are MDHEN and SYDVKM. V was trimmed by 3 bases and J by 5 bases, leaving 10 bases between them. The CDR3, as DNA: TGTGCCAGCAGTTTCGGGGGCCTGTATGGCTACACCTTC. Its protein is CASSFGGLYGYTF.

The CDR3 sequence: CASSPTGNEAFF. In DNA form, the CDR3 reads TGTGCCAGCAGTCCGACAGGGAATGAAGCTTTCTTT. J is TRBJ1-1 and V is TRBV2, with 7 positions matching TRBD1. The CDR3 loop spans 12 amino acids. The trim removed 5 bases at V and 7 bases at J, leaving 4 bases unmatched. Germline CDR1 is SNHLY and CDR2 is FYNNEI.

This clonotype occurred once. The chain combines TRBV7-6 with TRBJ2-1, with D tentatively TRBD2 (6 bases). The V gene's germline CDR1 is SGHVS and CDR2 FNYEAQ. The germline V and J ends were trimmed by 5 bases and 0 bases, with 17 bases remaining between them. CDR3 length: 17 amino acids. This CDR3 is CASSKISGRGSYNEQFF. Written as DNA, the CDR3 is TGTGCCAGCAGCAAAATTAGCGGCAGAGGCTCCTACAATGAGCAGTTCTTC.